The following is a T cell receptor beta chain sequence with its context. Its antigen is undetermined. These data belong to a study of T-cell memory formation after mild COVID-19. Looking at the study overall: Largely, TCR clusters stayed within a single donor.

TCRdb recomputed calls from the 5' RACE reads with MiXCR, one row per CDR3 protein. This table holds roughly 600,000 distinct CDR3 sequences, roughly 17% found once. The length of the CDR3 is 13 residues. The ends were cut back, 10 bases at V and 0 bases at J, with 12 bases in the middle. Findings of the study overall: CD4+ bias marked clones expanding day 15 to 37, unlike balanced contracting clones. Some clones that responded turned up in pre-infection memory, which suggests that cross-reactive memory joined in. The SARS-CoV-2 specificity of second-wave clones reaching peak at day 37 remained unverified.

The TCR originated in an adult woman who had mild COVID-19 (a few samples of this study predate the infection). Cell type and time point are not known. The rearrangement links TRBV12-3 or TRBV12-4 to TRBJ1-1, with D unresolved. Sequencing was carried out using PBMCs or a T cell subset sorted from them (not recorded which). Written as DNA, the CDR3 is TGTGCCATCAGGATAGTACTGAACACTGAAGCTTTCTTT. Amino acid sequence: CAIRIVLNTEAFF.